Listed below are T cell receptor beta chains from one sample, sequenced in a study of identical twins. From the 5' RACE reads, TCRdb called clonotypes with MiXCR, one entry per CDR3 protein. The sample has over 500,000 distinct CDR3 sequences; 22% are singletons. Separately, the same data were catalogued under a study of T cells expressing NK-cell markers.

Sequenced input: CD4+ T cells sorted from blood. The source of these receptors is a woman between 18 and 29 years old in good health. Both conserved end residues are part of each CDR3. Fields, in order: CDR3 length, V gene, clone size, J gene, D gene, CDR3 protein, CDR3 DNA. A D gene is named only where the DNA matches it firmly. The size of a clone is reported for some rows only, either as once, few or many, or as a class for expanded clones.

15	TRBV6-1	.	TRBJ2-2	.	CASSARQTNTGELFF	TGTGCCAGCAGTGCTCGACAAACGAACACCGGGGAGCTGTTTTTT
14	TRBV29-1	few	TRBJ2-1	.	CSVEGTRPYNEQFF	TGCAGCGTTGAGGGGACCCGACCCTACAATGAGCAGTTCTTC
14	TRBV3-1	.	TRBJ2-5	TRBD1	CATASYDRGETQYF	TGTGCCACAGCTTCCTATGACAGGGGGGAGACCCAGTACTTC
11	TRBV20-1	.	TRBJ1-1	.	CSAAQGTEAFF	TGCAGTGCTGCCCAGGGCACTGAAGCTTTCTTT
15	TRBV6-1	few	TRBJ1-5	.	CASSPLDGYNQPQHF	TGTGCCAGCAGTCCCCTCGACGGATACAATCAGCCCCAGCATTTT
15	TRBV3-1	few	TRBJ1-2	.	CASSQDDRQTYGYTF	TGTGCCAGCAGCCAAGATGACAGACAAACCTATGGCTACACCTTC
15	TRBV7-8	.	TRBJ2-3	TRBD1	CASSFGQGHSDTQYF	TGTGCCAGCAGCTTTGGACAGGGGCATTCTGATACGCAGTATTTT
13	TRBV7-2	.	TRBJ2-7	.	CASSVQGRLEQYF	TGTGCCAGCAGCGTGCAAGGTCGCTTGGAGCAGTACTTC
12	TRBV20-1	.	TRBJ1-5	.	CSALYYNQPQHF	TGCAGTGCTCTCTATTACAATCAGCCCCAGCATTTT
13	TRBV24-1	.	TRBJ2-5	.	CATATPGVETQYF	TGTGCCACCGCAACTCCAGGAGTCGAGACCCAGTACTTC
16	TRBV5-1	few	TRBJ2-2	TRBD1	CASSENRGPNTGELFF	TGCGCCAGCAGCGAAAACAGGGGGCCGAACACCGGGGAGCTGTTTTTT
12	TRBV11-2	many	TRBJ2-1	.	CASSPTGETQFF	TGTGCCAGCAGCCCTACGGGAGAGACCCAGTTCTTC
16	TRBV19	few	TRBJ2-1	.	CASNTGWISFDNEQFF	TGTGCCAGTAATACGGGATGGATTTCCTTCGACAATGAGCAGTTCTTC
15	TRBV5-1	.	TRBJ2-1	TRBD1	CASSKRQGAYNEQFF	TGCGCCAGCAGTAAGAGGCAGGGGGCCTACAATGAGCAGTTCTTC
15	TRBV5-1	.	TRBJ2-1	TRBD2	CASSFDSGAYNEQFF	TGCGCCAGCAGCTTTGATAGCGGGGCCTACAATGAGCAGTTCTTC
14	TRBV5-1	.	TRBJ2-1	TRBD1	CASSFSDRRDEQFF	TGCGCCAGCAGCTTCTCGGACAGGCGTGATGAGCAGTTCTTC
14	TRBV2	.	TRBJ1-1	TRBD1	CASRGQGGNTEAFF	TGTGCCAGCAGAGGACAGGGAGGGAACACTGAAGCTTTCTTT
15	TRBV12-3/TRBV12-4	.	TRBJ1-6	TRBD1	CASTYRDRDNSPLHF	TGTGCCAGCACCTATCGGGACAGAGATAATTCACCCCTCCACTTT
15	TRBV5-1	.	TRBJ1-2	TRBD1	CASSQSGTGSLGYTF	TGCGCCAGCAGCCAATCCGGGACAGGGTCTCTTGGCTACACCTTC
17	TRBV7-2	.	TRBJ2-1	TRBD2	CASSRQSTSGSFNEQFF	TGTGCCAGCAGCCGTCAATCGACTAGCGGGAGTTTCAATGAGCAGTTCTTC
16	TRBV5-4	few	TRBJ1-6	.	CASSRDSRAQGSPLHF	TGTGCCAGCAGCCGGGACTCCCGGGCCCAGGGCTCACCCCTCCACTTT
12	TRBV20-1	few	TRBJ2-3	.	CSAKTQRDTQYF	TGCAGTGCGAAAACCCAAAGAGATACGCAGTATTTT
13	TRBV6-2/TRBV6-3	.	TRBJ2-2	.	CASRAPGTGELFF	TGTGCCTCCAGGGCGCCGGGGACCGGGGAGCTGTTTTTT
14	TRBV12-3/TRBV12-4	many	TRBJ2-7	.	CASSLAAGSYEQYF	TGTGCCAGCAGTTTAGCAGCAGGTTCCTACGAGCAGTACTTC
17	TRBV12-3/TRBV12-4	few	TRBJ2-2	TRBD2	CASSRTTGGVDTGELFF	TGTGCCAGCAGCCGTACGACGGGAGGGGTGGACACCGGGGAGCTGTTTTTT
15	TRBV18	.	TRBJ2-6	.	CASSPIGSGANVLTF	TGTGCCAGCTCACCTATAGGCTCTGGGGCCAACGTCCTGACTTTC
13	TRBV11-3	.	TRBJ1-1	.	CASSLMAADEAFF	TGTGCCAGCAGCCTCATGGCGGCAGACGAAGCTTTCTTT
17	TRBV20-1	many	TRBJ2-2	TRBD1	CSARDLKRTGNTGELFF	TGCAGTGCTAGAGATTTAAAGAGGACAGGGAACACCGGGGAGCTGTTTTTT
14	TRBV6-1	.	TRBJ1-2	.	CASTPWGSHEGYTF	TGTGCCAGCACCCCCTGGGGCAGCCACGAGGGCTACACCTTC
16	TRBV5-4	once	TRBJ2-3	TRBD1	CASSSGRQGYTDTQYF	TGTGCCAGCAGCTCCGGACGACAGGGGTACACAGATACGCAGTATTTT
12	TRBV3-1	many	TRBJ2-1	.	CASTSFGDEQFF	TGTGCCAGCACCTCCTTCGGCGATGAGCAGTTCTTC
14	TRBV20-1	few	TRBJ2-1	.	CSASDRNSYNEQFF	TGCAGTGCTAGCGACAGGAACTCCTACAATGAGCAGTTCTTC
14	TRBV7-9	.	TRBJ2-1	.	CASSWSMEVNEQFF	TGTGCCAGCAGCTGGTCGATGGAAGTCAATGAGCAGTTCTTC
14	TRBV6-2/TRBV6-3	.	TRBJ1-1	.	CASIRGFMNTEAFF	TGTGCCAGCATACGGGGGTTTATGAACACTGAAGCTTTCTTT
14	TRBV2	.	TRBJ1-5	.	CASSANREIQPQHF	TGTGCCAGCAGTGCGAACAGGGAAATTCAGCCCCAGCATTTT
13	TRBV10-2	.	TRBJ2-7	TRBD2	CASRLAEIYEQYF	TGCGCCAGTCGACTAGCGGAGATCTACGAGCAGTACTTC
14	TRBV12-3/TRBV12-4	many	TRBJ1-1	TRBD1	CASSPGTGFPEAFF	TGTGCCAGCAGTCCCGGGACAGGGTTTCCTGAAGCTTTCTTT
16	TRBV12-3/TRBV12-4	.	TRBJ2-3	TRBD1	CASSFRDRMGTDTQYF	TGTGCCAGCAGTTTCCGGGACAGGATGGGCACAGATACGCAGTATTTT
13	TRBV12-3/TRBV12-4	many	TRBJ2-7	.	CASSLQGWYEQYF	TGTGCCAGCAGTTTACAGGGGTGGTACGAGCAGTACTTC
12	TRBV9	.	TRBJ1-2	.	CASGDSNYGYTF	TGTGCCAGCGGGGACTCTAACTATGGCTACACCTTC
14	TRBV7-2	.	TRBJ2-1	TRBD1	CASSPLTGWLVQFF	TGTGCCAGCAGCCCGTTGACAGGGTGGCTGGTGCAGTTCTTC